What follows is one T cell receptor beta chain and its context. These data originate in a study of cytomegalovirus exposure and HLA in healthy donors. In the PCR, 60 Vbeta and 13 Jbeta primers were used. TCRdb's table, derived via immunoSEQ multiplex PCR, lists solely in-frame clones and lacks some. The sample has roughly 100,000 clones; over 70% are singletons. This clonotype originated in a man between 50 and 59 years old in good health and CMV-seropositive. Sequencing input: PBMCs.

This chain's CDR3 is CASSLPGQPQHF. CDR3 DNA sequence: TGTGCCAGCAGCCTACCAGGTCAGCCCCAGCATTTT. The chain has TRBV11-2 and TRBJ1-5; no reliable D call. The CDR3 runs to 12 residues. Germline CDR1 SGHAT, CDR2 FQNNGV. Trimming left V 5 bases short and J 6 bases short, with 8 bases between.